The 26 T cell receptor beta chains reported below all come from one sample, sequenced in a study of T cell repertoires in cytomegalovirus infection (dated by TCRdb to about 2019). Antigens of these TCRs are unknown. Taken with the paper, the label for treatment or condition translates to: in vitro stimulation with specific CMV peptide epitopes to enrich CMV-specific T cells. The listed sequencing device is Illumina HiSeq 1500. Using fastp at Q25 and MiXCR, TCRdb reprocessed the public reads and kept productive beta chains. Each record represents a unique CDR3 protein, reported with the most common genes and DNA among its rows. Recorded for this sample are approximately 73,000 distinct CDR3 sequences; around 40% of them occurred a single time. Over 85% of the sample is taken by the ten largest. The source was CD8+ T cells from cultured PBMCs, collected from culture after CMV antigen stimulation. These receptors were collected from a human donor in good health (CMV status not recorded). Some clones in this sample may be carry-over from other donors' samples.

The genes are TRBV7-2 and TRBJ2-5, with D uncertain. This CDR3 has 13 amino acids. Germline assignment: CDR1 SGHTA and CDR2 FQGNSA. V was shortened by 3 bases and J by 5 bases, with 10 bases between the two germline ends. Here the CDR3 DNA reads TGTGCCAGCAGCTTGACTTTCCTGGAGACCCAGTACTTC. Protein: CASSLTFLETQYF.

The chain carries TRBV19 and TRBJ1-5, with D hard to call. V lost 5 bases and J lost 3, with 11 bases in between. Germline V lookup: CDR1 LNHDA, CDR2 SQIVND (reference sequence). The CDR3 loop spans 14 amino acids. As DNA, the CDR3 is TGTGCCAGTAGTGTACTCCGGAACAATCAGCCCCAGCATTTT. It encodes CASSVLRNNQPQHF.

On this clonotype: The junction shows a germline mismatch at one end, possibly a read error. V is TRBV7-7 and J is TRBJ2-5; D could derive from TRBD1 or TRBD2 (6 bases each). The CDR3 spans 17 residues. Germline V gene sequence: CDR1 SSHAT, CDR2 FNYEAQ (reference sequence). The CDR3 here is CASSPEPRGPRAETQYF. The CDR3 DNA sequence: TGTGCTAGCAGCCCCGAACCCCGGGGGCCTCGGGCAGAGACCCAGTACTTC.

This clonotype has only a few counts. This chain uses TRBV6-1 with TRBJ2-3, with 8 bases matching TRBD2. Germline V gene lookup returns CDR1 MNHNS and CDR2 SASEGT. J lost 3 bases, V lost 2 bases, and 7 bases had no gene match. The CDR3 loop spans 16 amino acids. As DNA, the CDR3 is TGTGCCAGCAGTGAATACGTCGGGGGGGCGACAGATACGCAGTATTTT. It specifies CASSEYVGGATDTQYF.

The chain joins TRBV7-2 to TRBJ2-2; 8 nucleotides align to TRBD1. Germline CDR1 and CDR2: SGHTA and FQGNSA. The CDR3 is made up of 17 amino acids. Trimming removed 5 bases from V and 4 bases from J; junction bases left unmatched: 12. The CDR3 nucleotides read TGTGCCAGCAGCCAACGCTCCCGGACAGGGAGCACCGGGGAGCTGTTTTTT. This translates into CASSQRSRTGSTGELFF.

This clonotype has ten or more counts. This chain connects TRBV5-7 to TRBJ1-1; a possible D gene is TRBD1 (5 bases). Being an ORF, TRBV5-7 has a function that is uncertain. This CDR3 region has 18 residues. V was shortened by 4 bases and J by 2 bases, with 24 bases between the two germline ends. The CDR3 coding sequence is TGTGCCAGCAGCACAACCACAGGACTCTCCCCCATAAACACTGAAGCTTTCTTT. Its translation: CASSTTTGLSPINTEAFF.

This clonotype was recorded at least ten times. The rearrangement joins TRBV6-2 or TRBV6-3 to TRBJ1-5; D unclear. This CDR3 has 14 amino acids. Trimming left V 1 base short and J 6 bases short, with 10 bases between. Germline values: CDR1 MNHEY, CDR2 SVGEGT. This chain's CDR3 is CASSYWSLGQPQHF. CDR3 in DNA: TGTGCCAGCAGTTACTGGTCGCTGGGTCAGCCCCAGCATTTT.

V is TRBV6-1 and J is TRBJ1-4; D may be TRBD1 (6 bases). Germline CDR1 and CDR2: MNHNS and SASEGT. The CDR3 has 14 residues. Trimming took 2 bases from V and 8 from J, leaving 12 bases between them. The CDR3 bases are TGTGCCAGCAGTGAACAGGGGATGGGGGAAAAACTGTTTTTT. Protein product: CASSEQGMGEKLFF.

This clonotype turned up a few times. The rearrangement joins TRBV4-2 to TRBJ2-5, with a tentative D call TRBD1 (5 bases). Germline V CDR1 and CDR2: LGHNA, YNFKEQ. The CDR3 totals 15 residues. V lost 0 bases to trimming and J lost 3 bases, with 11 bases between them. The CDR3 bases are TGTGCCAGCAGCCAAGAACAAGGGGCGGAAGAGACCCAGTACTTC. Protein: CASSQEQGAEETQYF.

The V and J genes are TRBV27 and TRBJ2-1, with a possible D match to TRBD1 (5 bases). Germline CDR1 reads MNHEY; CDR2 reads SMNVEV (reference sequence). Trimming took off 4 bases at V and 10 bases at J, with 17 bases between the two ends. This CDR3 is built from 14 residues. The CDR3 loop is CASSSLQVGQEQFF. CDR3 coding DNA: TGTGCCAGCAGTTCCCTACAGGTCGGCCAGGAGCAGTTCTTC.

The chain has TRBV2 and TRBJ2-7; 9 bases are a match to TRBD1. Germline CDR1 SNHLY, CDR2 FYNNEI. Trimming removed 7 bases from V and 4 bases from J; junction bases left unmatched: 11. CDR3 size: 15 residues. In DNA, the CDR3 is TGTGCCAGCACTAGGGGACAGGGTGTTCTGTACGAGCAGTACTTC. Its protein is CASTRGQGVLYEQYF.

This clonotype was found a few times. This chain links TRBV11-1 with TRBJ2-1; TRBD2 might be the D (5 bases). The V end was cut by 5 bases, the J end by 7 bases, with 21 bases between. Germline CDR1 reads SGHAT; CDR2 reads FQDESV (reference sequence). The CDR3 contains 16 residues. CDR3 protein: CASSQQPEDSRNEQFF. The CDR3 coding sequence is TGTGCCAGCAGCCAACAACCTGAGGACTCCCGTAATGAGCAGTTCTTC.

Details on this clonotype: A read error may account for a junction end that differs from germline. The CDR3: CASSLEGSGELFF. CDR3 bases: TGTGCCAGCAGTTTGGAGGGATCGGGGGAGCTGTTTTTT. V is TRBV5-6 and J is TRBJ2-2; the D gene is possibly TRBD2 (6 bases). CDR3 length: 13 residues. CDR1 is SGHDT and CDR2 is YYEEEE in the germline V gene.

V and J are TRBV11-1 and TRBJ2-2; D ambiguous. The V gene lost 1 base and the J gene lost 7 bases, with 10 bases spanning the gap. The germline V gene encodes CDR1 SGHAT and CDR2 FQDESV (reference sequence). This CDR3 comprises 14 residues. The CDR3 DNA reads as TGTGCCAGCAGCTTAGACCCGGGTGTCGGGGAGCTGTTTTTT. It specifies CASSLDPGVGELFF.

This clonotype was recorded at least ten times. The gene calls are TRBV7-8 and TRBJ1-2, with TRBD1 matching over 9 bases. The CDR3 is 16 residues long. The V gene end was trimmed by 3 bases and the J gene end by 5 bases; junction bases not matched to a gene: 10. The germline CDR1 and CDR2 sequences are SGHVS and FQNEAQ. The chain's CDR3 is CASSFRTGADWYGYTF. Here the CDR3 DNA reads TGTGCCAGCAGCTTCAGGACAGGGGCTGATTGGTATGGCTACACCTTC.

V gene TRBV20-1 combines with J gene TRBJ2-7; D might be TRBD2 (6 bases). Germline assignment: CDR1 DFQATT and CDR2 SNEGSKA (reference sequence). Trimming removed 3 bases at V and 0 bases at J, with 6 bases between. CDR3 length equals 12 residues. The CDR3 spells CSARDYSYEQYF. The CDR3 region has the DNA TGCAGTGCTAGGGACTACTCCTACGAGCAGTACTTC.

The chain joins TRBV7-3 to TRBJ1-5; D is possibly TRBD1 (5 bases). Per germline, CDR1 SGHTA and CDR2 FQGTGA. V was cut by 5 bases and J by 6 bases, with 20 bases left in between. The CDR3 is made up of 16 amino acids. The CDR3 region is CASSPHPGRIPQPQHF. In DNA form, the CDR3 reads TGTGCCAGCAGCCCCCATCCGGGACGTATTCCTCAGCCCCAGCATTTT.

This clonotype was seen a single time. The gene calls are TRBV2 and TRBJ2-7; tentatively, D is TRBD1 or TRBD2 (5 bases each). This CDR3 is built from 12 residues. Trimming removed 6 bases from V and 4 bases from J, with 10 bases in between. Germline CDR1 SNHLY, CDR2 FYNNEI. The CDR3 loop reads CASRGTVYEQYF. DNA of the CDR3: TGTGCCAGCAGGGGGACGGTTTACGAGCAGTACTTC.

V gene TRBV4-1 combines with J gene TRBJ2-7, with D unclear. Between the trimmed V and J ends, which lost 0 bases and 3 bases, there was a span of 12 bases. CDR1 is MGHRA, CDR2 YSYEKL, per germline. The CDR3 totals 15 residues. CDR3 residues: CASSQESSPGYEQYF. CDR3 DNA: TGCGCCAGCAGCCAAGAATCATCCCCGGGCTACGAGCAGTACTTC.

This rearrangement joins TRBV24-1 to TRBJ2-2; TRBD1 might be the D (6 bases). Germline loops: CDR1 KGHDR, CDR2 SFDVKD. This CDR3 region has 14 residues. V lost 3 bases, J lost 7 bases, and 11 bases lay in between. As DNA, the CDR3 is TGTGCCACCAGTGATCACAGGGCGGACGGGGAGCTGTTTTTT. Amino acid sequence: CATSDHRADGELFF.

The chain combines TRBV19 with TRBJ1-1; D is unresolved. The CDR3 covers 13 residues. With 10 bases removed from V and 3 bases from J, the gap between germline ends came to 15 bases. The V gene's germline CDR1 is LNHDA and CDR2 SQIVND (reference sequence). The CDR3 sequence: CATRRALDTEAFF. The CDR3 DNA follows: TGTGCCACCCGAAGGGCGTTAGACACTGAAGCTTTCTTT.

DNA of the CDR3: TGTGCCAGCAGCGCGCCGGGACAGGGGATTAATGAAAAACTGTTTTTT. It yields the protein CASSAPGQGINEKLFF. The rearrangement uses TRBV7-9 and TRBJ1-4; 10 bases agree with TRBD1. V lost 5 bases and J lost 4; bases outside the gene matches: 7. The CDR3 covers 16 residues. The germline gives CDR1 SEHNR, CDR2 FQNEAQ (reference sequence).

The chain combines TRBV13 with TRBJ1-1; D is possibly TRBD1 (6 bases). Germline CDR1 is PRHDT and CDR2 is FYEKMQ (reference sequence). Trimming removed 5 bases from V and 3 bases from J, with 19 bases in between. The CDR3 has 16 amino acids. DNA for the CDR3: TGTGCCAGCAGCCCAATATTAGGGGGGCCGGACACTGAAGCTTTCTTT. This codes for CASSPILGGPDTEAFF.

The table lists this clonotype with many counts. For the CDR3, the DNA is TGTGCCAGCAGCTCCGGGTACTCTTCGGGCAATCAGCCCCAGCATTTT. This gives the protein CASSSGYSSGNQPQHF. J is TRBJ1-5 and V is TRBV7-8; unclear D gene. The CDR3 extends over 16 amino acids. The germline V gene has CDR1 SGHVS and CDR2 FQNEAQ. Trimming shortened V by 4 bases and J by 2 bases, and 15 bases separated the two germline ends.

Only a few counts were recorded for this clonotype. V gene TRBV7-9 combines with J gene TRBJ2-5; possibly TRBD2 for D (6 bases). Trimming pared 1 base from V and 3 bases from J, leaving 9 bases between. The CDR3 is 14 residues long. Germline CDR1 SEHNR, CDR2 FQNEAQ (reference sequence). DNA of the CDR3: TGTGCCAGCAGCTTAGTACTAGCCAAAGAGACCCAGTACTTC. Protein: CASSLVLAKETQYF.

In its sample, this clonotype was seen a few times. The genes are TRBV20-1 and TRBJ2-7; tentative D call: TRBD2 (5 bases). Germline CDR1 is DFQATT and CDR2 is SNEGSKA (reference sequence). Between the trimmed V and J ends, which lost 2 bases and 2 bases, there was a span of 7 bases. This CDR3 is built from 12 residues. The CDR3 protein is CSARPEAYEQYF. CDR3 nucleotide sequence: TGCAGTGCTAGACCGGAGGCCTACGAGCAGTACTTC.